This TCR beta chain derives from a study of OX40 agonist ivuxolimab in advanced cancers. The wider study: At under 85% male, the cohort had a mean age of 60 years, ranging from roughly 20 to 79. Prior anti-PD-1, anti-PD-L1 or anti-CTLA-4 therapy did not bar entry, and 40% to 45% had some.

General study findings and limits: On average, CD8+ T cells showed a greater number of expanded clones than CD4+.

Blood draws occurred at baseline, cycle 4 day 1, and cycle 7 day 1. Assay: immunoSEQ multiplex PCR; the TCRdb copy retains only in-frame clones and omits some. The repertoire holds fewer than 75,000 clones, with roughly 87% as singletons. This CDR3 is 14 amino acids long. With 5 bases removed from V and 3 bases from J, the gap between germline ends came to 13 bases. Germline CDR1 SGHVS, CDR2 FQNEAQ. This clone was seen more than once but under ten times. Its antigen is currently unknown. This sample comprised CD4+ or CD8+ T cells sorted from blood, obtained in a trial of the OX40 agonist ivuxolimab. The source is an adult with an advanced solid tumor such as melanoma, head and neck, liver or kidney cancer. The chain links TRBV7-8 to TRBJ1-1; unclear D gene. The CDR3 nucleotides are TGTGCCAGCAGCGGGCCCGCTGGATACACTGAAGCTTTCTTT. Its protein product is CASSGPAGYTEAFF.